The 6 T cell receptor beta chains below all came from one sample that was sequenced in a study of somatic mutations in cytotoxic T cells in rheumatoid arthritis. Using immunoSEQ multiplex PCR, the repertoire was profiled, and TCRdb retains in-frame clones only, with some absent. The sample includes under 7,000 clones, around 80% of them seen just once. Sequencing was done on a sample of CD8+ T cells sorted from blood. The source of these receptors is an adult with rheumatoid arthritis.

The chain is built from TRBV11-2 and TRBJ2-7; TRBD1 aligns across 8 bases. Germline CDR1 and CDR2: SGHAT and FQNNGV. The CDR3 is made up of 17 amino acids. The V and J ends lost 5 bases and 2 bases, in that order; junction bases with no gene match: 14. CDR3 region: CASSPTGQGAFTYEQYF. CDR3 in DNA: TGTGCCAGCAGCCCTACCGGCCAGGGGGCCTTCACCTACGAGCAGTACTTC.

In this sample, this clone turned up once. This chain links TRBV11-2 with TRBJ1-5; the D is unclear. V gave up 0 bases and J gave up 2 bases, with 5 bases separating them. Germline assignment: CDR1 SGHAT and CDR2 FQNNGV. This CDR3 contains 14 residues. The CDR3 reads CASSLDLGNQPQHF. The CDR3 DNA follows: TGTGCCAGCAGCTTAGATCTGGGCAATCAGCCCCAGCATTTT.

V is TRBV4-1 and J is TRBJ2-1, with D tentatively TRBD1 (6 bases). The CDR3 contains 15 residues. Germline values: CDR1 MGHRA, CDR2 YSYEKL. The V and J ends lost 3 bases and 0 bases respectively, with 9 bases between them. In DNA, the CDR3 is TGCGCCAGCAGCCAGAGCAGGGGCTCCTACAATGAGCAGTTCTTC. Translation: CASSQSRGSYNEQFF.

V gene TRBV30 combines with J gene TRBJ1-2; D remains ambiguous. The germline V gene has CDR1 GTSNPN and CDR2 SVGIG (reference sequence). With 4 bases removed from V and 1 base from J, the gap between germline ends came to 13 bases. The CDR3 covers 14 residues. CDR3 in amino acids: CAWMGMGFNYGYTF. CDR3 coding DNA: TGTGCCTGGATGGGGATGGGTTTTAACTATGGCTACACCTTC.

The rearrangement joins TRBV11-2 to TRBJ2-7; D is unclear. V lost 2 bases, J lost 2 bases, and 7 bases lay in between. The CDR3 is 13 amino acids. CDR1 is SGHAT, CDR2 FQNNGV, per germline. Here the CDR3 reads CASSLTKTYEQYF. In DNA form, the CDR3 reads TGTGCCAGCAGCTTAACTAAAACCTACGAGCAGTACTTC.

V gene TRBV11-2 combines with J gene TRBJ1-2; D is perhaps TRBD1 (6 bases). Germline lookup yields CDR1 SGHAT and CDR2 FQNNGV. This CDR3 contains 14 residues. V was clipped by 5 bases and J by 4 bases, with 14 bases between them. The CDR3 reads CASSPEGGPYGYTF. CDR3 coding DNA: TGTGCCAGCAGCCCTGAGGGGGGACCCTATGGCTACACCTTC.